The T cell receptor (beta chain) described here comes from a study of blood T cell repertoires in COVID-19. Overall study: Sources were T cells, B-cell-depleted T cells, or PBMCs; the material itself was cDNA or gDNA.

Profiled with immunoSEQ multiplex PCR; TCRdb holds only in-frame clones, not every one. The sample includes under 250,000 clones, approximately 85% of them seen just once. Patients from Seattle were sampled longitudinally, starting during active infection. The V gene lost 6 bases and the J gene lost 7 bases, with 13 bases spanning the gap. The CDR3 loop spans 13 amino acids. Germline assignment: CDR1 SGHDN and CDR2 FVKESK. The sequenced sample was peripheral blood. The chain employs TRBV14 and TRBJ1-5, with a weak D call TRBD1 (6 bases). The clonotype was recovered from a woman older than 75 with COVID-19, enrolled during active disease. The DNA of the CDR3 is TGTGCCAGCAGTCAGGGGATAAGACAGCCCCAGCATTTT. Translating gives CASSQGIRQPQHF.